The 13 T cell receptor beta chains in this list originate from one sample, sequenced in a study of blood T cell repertoires in COVID-19. Clones were sequenced by immunoSEQ multiplex PCR, and TCRdb holds only the in-frame ones, with some missing. This sample has around 360,000 clones, with over 75% found just once. Sequenced input: PBMCs or T cells enriched from blood (not recorded which). The receptors were sampled from a man in his forties in a cohort exposed to, infected with or recovered from COVID-19 (not recorded which).

This clone came up a few times. V gene TRBV5-6 combines with J gene TRBJ1-1; unclear D gene. Trimming cost V 2 bases and J 4 bases, with 12 bases left between them. This CDR3 region has 14 residues. The germline CDR1 and CDR2 sequences are SGHDT and YYEEEE. The CDR3 region has the DNA TGTGCCAGCAGCTTTCAGGCGGCGGGCACTGAAGCTTTCTTT. As protein: CASSFQAAGTEAFF.

The chain recombines TRBV28 with TRBJ2-7; TRBD1 matches 9 bases. Germline CDR1 and CDR2: MDHEN and SYDVKM. This CDR3 region has 12 residues. V gave up 8 bases and J gave up 2 bases; unmatched junction bases: 1. Here the CDR3 reads CASRDRAYEQYF. The CDR3 bases are TGTGCCAGCCGGGACAGGGCCTACGAGCAGTACTTC.

About this clone itself: Other nucleotide sequences from this sample produce the same CDR3. V is TRBV5-1 and J is TRBJ1-4, with D perhaps matching TRBD1 (6 bases). Trimming left V 0 bases short and J 5 bases short, with 8 bases between. The germline V gene has CDR1 SGHRS and CDR2 YFSETQ. The CDR3 is made up of 14 amino acids. CDR3 DNA: TGCGCCAGCAGCTTGGGAAGGGGGAATGAAAAACTGTTTTTT. Translation: CASSLGRGNEKLFF.

V and J are TRBV6-1 and TRBJ1-1, with TRBD1 as a possible D gene (5 bases). Trimming took off 3 bases at V and 10 bases at J, with 18 bases between the two ends. The CDR3 spans 14 residues. From germline, CDR1 is MNHNS and CDR2 SASEGT. The CDR3 nucleotides are TGTGCCAGCAGTGAGACAAGGTACAGGTCAGGAGCTTTCTTT. It encodes CASSETRYRSGAFF.

This sequence joins TRBV2 and TRBJ1-6, with D tentatively TRBD1 (6 bases). Germline values: CDR1 SNHLY, CDR2 FYNNEI. V shed 11 bases and J shed 7 bases, with 18 bases lying between them. The CDR3 sequence is 14 residues long. CDR3 in amino acids: CAGRYRDGNSPLHF. Written as DNA, the CDR3 is TGTGCCGGAAGATACAGGGACGGCAATTCACCCCTCCACTTT.

The rearrangement uses TRBV21-1 and TRBJ1-2. TRBV21-1 is described as a pseudogene. This CDR3 is 14 amino acids long. The CDR3 protein is CASSNGGDHNGYTF. DNA of the CDR3: TGTGCCAGCAGCAACGGGGGAGATCACAATGGCTACACCTTC.

The chain recombines TRBV21-1 with TRBJ1-1; the DNA was not used to check the table's D call, TRBD1. TRBV21-1 is reported as a pseudogene. The CDR3 sequence is 18 residues long. The CDR3 region is CASSKDPGQGARDTEAFF. DNA for the CDR3: TGTGCCAGCAGCAAAGACCCGGGACAGGGGGCGCGCGACACTGAAGCTTTCTTT.

This chain uses TRBV28 with TRBJ2-1, with TRBD2 matching over 7 bases. Trimming took 7 bases from V and 4 from J; bases not matched to a gene: 7. Germline V gene lookup returns CDR1 MDHEN and CDR2 SYDVKM. The CDR3 extends over 14 amino acids. CDR3 loop: CASTQTSQYNEQFF. The CDR3 DNA follows: TGTGCCAGCACTCAGACTAGCCAATACAATGAGCAGTTCTTC. The whole variable domain, filled in from reference TRBV28 and TRBJ2-1, reads DVKVTQSSRYLVKRTGEKVFLECVQDMDHENMFWYRQDPGLGLRLIYFSYDVKMKEKGDIPEGYSVSREKKERFSLILESASTNQTSMYLCASTQTSQYNEQFFGPGTRLTVL.

The J gene is TRBJ2-7, the V gene TRBV6-6, with 8 bases fitting TRBD1. CDR1 and CDR2 from the germline V gene are MNHNY and SVGAGI (reference sequence). Losses at the gene ends were 2 bases for V and 2 bases for J; bases not matched to a gene: 8. The CDR3 runs to 16 residues. The CDR3 here is CASSYGGTGGTYEQYF. The CDR3, as DNA: TGTGCCAGCAGTTACGGCGGGACAGGTGGGACCTACGAGCAGTACTTC.

The chain carries TRBV7-2 and TRBJ1-2, with TRBD1 matching over 8 bases. The CDR3 sequence is 15 residues long. Germline values: CDR1 SGHTA, CDR2 FQGNSA. V was pared by 5 bases and J by 4 bases, with 9 bases of the junction left unmatched. The CDR3 DNA sequence: TGTGCCAGCAGCGTCGGACAGGGCTCCGGCTATGGCTACACCTTC. Protein: CASSVGQGSGYGYTF.

V gene TRBV5-1 combines with J gene TRBJ1-3; tentatively, D is TRBD1 (6 bases). The CDR3 is 14 residues long. With 4 bases removed from V and 1 base from J, the gap between germline ends came to 9 bases. The V gene's germline CDR1 is SGHRS and CDR2 YFSETQ. CDR3 nucleotides: TGCGCCAGCAGCCCCGACAGGTCTGGAAACACCATATATTTT. It is translated as CASSPDRSGNTIYF.

The chain combines TRBV19 with TRBJ1-3; D ambiguous. The germline V gene has CDR1 LNHDA and CDR2 SQIVND (reference sequence). With 5 bases removed from V and 0 bases from J, the gap between germline ends came to 11 bases. The CDR3 length is 15 residues. The CDR3 bases are TGTGCCAGTAGTTACGGGGAGAGCTCTGGAAACACCATATATTTT. Translating it yields CASSYGESSGNTIYF.

This clone was detected once. V is TRBV5-6 and J is TRBJ2-7; 10 nucleotides line up with TRBD1. Trimming cost V 4 bases and J 2 bases; bases outside gene matches: 3. Germline loops: CDR1 SGHDT, CDR2 YYEEEE. CDR3 length: 14 amino acids. The CDR3 DNA sequence: TGTGCCAGCAGCGTGACAGGGGGCGCCTACGAGCAGTACTTC. Protein sequence: CASSVTGGAYEQYF.